The 16 T cell receptor beta chains given below trace back to one sample, sequenced in a study of cytomegalovirus exposure and HLA in healthy donors. Here immunoSEQ multiplex PCR was the method, and the copy in TCRdb shows in-frame clones only, minus some. Of about 110,000 clones in the sample, approximately 86% were seen once. Material: PBMCs. The receptors were sampled from a woman aged 18-35 years in good health and CMV-seronegative.

The gene calls are TRBV5-6 and TRBJ1-2; 7 positions agree with TRBD1. The CDR3 has 16 residues. Germline V gives CDR1 SGHDT, CDR2 YYEEEE. The V gene end was trimmed by 0 bases and the J gene end by 2 bases; junction bases not matched to a gene: 7. The CDR3 bases are TGTGCCAGCAGCTTGGACTGGACAGGCTCCAACTATGGCTACACCTTC. It translates to CASSLDWTGSNYGYTF.

The chain carries TRBV6-5 and TRBJ1-1; 9 positions match TRBD1. Germline assignment: CDR1 MNHEY and CDR2 SVGAGI. After removal of 0 bases from V and 3 bases from J, the junction contained 5 bases not matched to a gene. There are 16 residues in the CDR3. CDR3 bases: TGTGCCAGCAGTTACTCCCGGGACAGGGTACACACTGAAGCTTTCTTT. Translation: CASSYSRDRVHTEAFF.

The chain links TRBV2 to TRBJ2-7; 9 bases map to TRBD2. The CDR3 runs to 13 residues. The germline CDR1 and CDR2 sequences are SNHLY and FYNNEI. J gave up 5 bases and V 11 bases, and 10 bases lay outside the gene matches. CDR3 DNA sequence: TGTGCCCTTAGCGGGGGTTTATCTGACGAGCAGTACTTC. Translated: CALSGGLSDEQYF. Based on the CDR3 plus reference TRBV2 and TRBJ2-7, the full variable domain is EPEVTQTPSHQVTQMGQEVILRCVPISNHLYFYWYRQILGQKVEFLVSFYNNEISEKSEIFDDQFSVERPDGSNFTLKIRSTKLEDSAMYFCALSGGLSDEQYFGPGTRLTVT.

The genes are TRBV5-1 and TRBJ2-2; maybe TRBD2 (6 bases). Trimming shortened V by 0 bases and J by 4 bases, and 10 bases separated the two germline ends. Germline V gene lookup returns CDR1 SGHRS and CDR2 YFSETQ. This CDR3 region has 15 residues. CDR3 coding DNA: TGCGCCAGCAGCTTGGAGGGACTGGGCACCGGGGAGCTGTTTTTT. It codes for CASSLEGLGTGELFF.

The CDR3 here is CASSSITSGGAHEQYF. Here the CDR3 DNA reads TGTGCCAGCAGTTCAATTACTAGCGGGGGGGCCCACGAGCAGTACTTC. V and J are TRBV27 and TRBJ2-7; 13 nucleotides match TRBD2. The germline gives CDR1 MNHEY, CDR2 SMNVEV (reference sequence). Trimming at V came to 4 bases and at J to 5 bases, leaving 8 bases not matched to a gene. The CDR3 is made up of 16 amino acids.

The chain recombines TRBV27 with TRBJ2-1, with D possibly matching TRBD2 (6 bases). This CDR3 comprises 16 residues. The ends were cut back, 4 bases at V and 7 bases at J, with 20 bases in the middle. Germline V gene data show CDR1 as MNHEY and CDR2 as SMNVEV (reference sequence). CDR3 sequence reads: CASSSPGLDIKNEQFF. The CDR3 DNA reads TGTGCCAGCAGTTCCCCGGGACTCGATATAAAGAATGAGCAGTTCTTC.

This chain connects TRBV28 to TRBJ1-6; possibly TRBD1 for D (6 bases). Trimming removed 5 bases from V and 0 bases from J, with 11 bases in between. Germline values: CDR1 MDHEN, CDR2 SYDVKM. This CDR3 is built from 16 residues. The CDR3 spells CASSASRGSYNSPLHF. The CDR3 DNA sequence: TGTGCCAGCAGTGCCTCCAGGGGCTCCTATAATTCACCCCTCCACTTT.

This chain links TRBV12-5 with TRBJ2-1; no definite D call. The ends were cut back, 0 bases at V and 9 bases at J, with 21 bases in the middle. The germline V gene has CDR1 LGHNT and CDR2 FRNRAP. The CDR3 has 17 amino acids. This CDR3 reads CASGLVPLVAPWSEQFF. For the CDR3, the DNA is TGTGCTAGTGGTTTGGTACCGTTAGTCGCCCCCTGGAGTGAGCAGTTCTTC.

The rearrangement joins TRBV27 to TRBJ1-6, with TRBD1 matching 7 bases. CDR1 MNHEY and CDR2 SMNVEV come from the germline V gene (reference sequence). CDR3 length: 14 residues. With V trimmed by 8 bases and J by 7 bases, 8 bases remained unmatched. In DNA, the CDR3 is TGTGCCAGCTCCGCTACAGGGGCCAATTCACCCCTCCACTTT. Residues: CASSATGANSPLHF.

V and J are TRBV6-5 and TRBJ1-1; D gene uncertain. The V end was cut by 2 bases, the J end by 5 bases, with 9 bases between. The CDR3 spans 13 residues. Germline CDR1 and CDR2: MNHEY and SVGAGI. In DNA, the CDR3 is TGTGCCAGCAGTTACCGGGGATTTACTGAAGCTTTCTTT. Its translation: CASSYRGFTEAFF.

CDR3 nucleotides: TGTGCCATCAGTGAGTTCGGGAGGGATGCGGACTACGAGCAGTACTTC. This translates into CAISEFGRDADYEQYF. The chain joins TRBV10-3 to TRBJ2-7, with 8 bases fitting TRBD2. CDR1 is ENHRY, CDR2 SYGVKD, per germline. The CDR3 is 16 residues long. V shed 1 base, J shed 3 bases, and the junction held 8 bases outside the gene matches.

This clone was observed a few times. This chain links TRBV7-9 with TRBJ2-7, with 9 nucleotides matching TRBD2. In germline, CDR1 is SEHNR, CDR2 FQNEAQ (reference sequence). V dropped 5 bases and J dropped 0; count of bases not matched to a gene: 11. This CDR3 comprises 17 residues. DNA of the CDR3: TGTGCCAGCAGCCACAAGCGGGGGGCCCGAAGCTCCTACGAGCAGTACTTC. As protein: CASSHKRGARSSYEQYF.

The chain combines TRBV15 with TRBJ1-2, with TRBD1 matching over 10 bases. V gave up 2 bases and J gave up 5 bases; unmatched junction bases: 11. The CDR3 is 17 amino acids. In germline, CDR1 is LNHNV, CDR2 YYDKDF (reference sequence). The CDR3 nucleotides are TGTGCCACCAGCAGATTGAGACAGGGGGCGATGAGTTATGGCTACACCTTC. It is translated as CATSRLRQGAMSYGYTF.

There are a few counts of this clone. The rearrangement joins TRBV7-7 to TRBJ2-7; D gene unclear. This CDR3 has 17 amino acids. The germline V gene encodes CDR1 SSHAT and CDR2 FNYEAQ (reference sequence). V lost 1 base to trimming and J lost 0 bases, with 16 bases between them. The CDR3 DNA is TGTGCCAGCAGCTTAGAAGACGACATCAAGAGCTCCTACGAGCAGTACTTC. It codes for CASSLEDDIKSSYEQYF.

The V call is TRBV7-8, the J call TRBJ1-3; possible D gene TRBD1, 5 bases. CDR1 is SGHVS, CDR2 FQNEAQ, per germline. The CDR3 sequence is 15 residues long. Trimming removed 1 base at V and 0 bases at J, with 7 bases between. CDR3 in amino acids: CASSLGTTSGNTIYF. As DNA, the CDR3 is TGTGCCAGCAGCTTAGGGACAACCTCTGGAAACACCATATATTTT.

This chain uses TRBV5-6 with TRBJ2-2; D is perhaps TRBD1 (6 bases). Germline loops: CDR1 SGHDT, CDR2 YYEEEE. CDR3 length equals 17 residues. V was shortened by 5 bases and J by 1 base, with 18 bases between the two germline ends. The CDR3 loop reads CASRFGLGTLNTGELFF. Here the CDR3 DNA reads TGTGCCAGCAGATTCGGTTTGGGGACACTGAACACCGGGGAGCTGTTTTTT.